The present T cell receptor beta chain was sequenced within a study of cytomegalovirus exposure and HLA in healthy donors listed by TCRdb under 2017. In terms of the full investigation: An earlier analysis of around 600 of the donors reported 250 to 350 Gb of sequence data and roughly 100 million unique TCR beta sequences from some 180 million T cells. Roughly 300 gigabases of sequencing data and around 80 million unique TCR sequences made up an early release that covered several hundred HLA-typed donors. Of the roughly 400 genotyped donors, approximately 83% fell in the genetic ancestry cluster associated with self-reported Caucasian donors. The study aimed to test whether signatures of past pathogen exposure could be identified by cataloging public T cell receptors. The T cell repertoires of several hundred subjects were profiled by immunosequencing and related to cytomegalovirus serostatus. A separate validation cohort of roughly 130 different subjects was used in addition to the approximately 610-subject first cohort. The study combined high-throughput TCR immunosequencing, statistical association of individual TCRs with disease status, and machine learning to predict cytomegalovirus infection status. To study patterns of TCR occurrence, a later analysis re-analyzed previously published TCR beta repertoires from several hundred donors and added high-resolution HLA genotyping. Rather than using new phenotypic data, the later analysis identified candidate immune exposures from TCR beta sequences and from how often those sequences occurred across donors. An earlier analysis of roughly 600 of the donors used high-throughput TCR beta sequencing to judge whether each TCR beta V gene segment behaved as functional or pseudogenic. Alongside the repertoire data, information on donor age, sex, ethnicity and CMV serostatus was compiled. A later genetic analysis took genome-wide SNP genotypes for about 65% of the roughly 670 donors and used that subset as a discovery cohort. Every discovery cohort repertoire had been produced on one sequencing platform. HLA typing covered class I and class II loci at four-digit resolution. The number of typed donors differed by locus: roughly 620-640 for A, B, C, DRB1 and DQB1; 500 to 550 for DQA1; 606 for DPA1; and 400 to 480 for DPB1. A handful of DR-DQ haplotypes were handled as single units for association and clustering because linkage in the cohort was strong. On average, 235,054 unique TCR beta nucleotide sequences were sequenced per donor among 398 genotyped donors of the cohort, with approximately 18% of those sequences being non-productive. Beyond this particular receptor, the publication reports: V-gene and J-gene trimming of TCR beta chains was associated with a missense DCLRE1C variant in a later genetic analysis, and the association was replicated in an independent cohort. Most CMV-associated TCR beta chains appeared to be HLA-restricted in a later analysis, and the HLA associations seemed to be driven largely by CMV exposure. Assigning TCR associations to individual alleles was difficult when HLA alleles, especially DR and DQ, strongly co-occurred. Because the 87-base-pair reads could not distinguish some IMGT-functional V segments, including TRBV6-2 and TRBV6-3, those segments were excluded. A group of highly shared sequence variants was considered likely to be a technical artifact of the sequencing pipeline. A later analysis found that TCR association rates varied across HLA loci, with DRB1 alleles showing the most associated TCRs and HLA-C alleles the fewest. A further reported finding was that TCR beta sequences accurately predicted the HLA-A and HLA-B alleles for most subjects in the first cohort. Correlated functional status among segregating V segments might reflect linkage disequilibrium, but an unknown experimental factor could not be ruled out. CMV serostatus was the only immune exposure information available for the cohort. A few of the identified cytomegalovirus-associated TCR beta chains were confirmed in vitro to be specific for cytomegalovirus antigens. Across donors, most TCR sequences were observed very rarely, whereas some public TCRs were present in many individuals. The authors suggested that the approach could potentially be generalized to other disease states and immunological phenotypes. Because counts were too low, some 17 rarely observed V segments, including chromosome 9 orphons, were left out of the earlier analysis of over 550 of the donors. This cohort had only TCR beta chains sequenced, and the lack of alpha or paired-chain data limited which features could be detected. At a false discovery rate of 0.05, a later analysis linked around 15,000 TCR beta sequences to specific HLA alleles. An earlier analysis of approximately 540 of the donors showed that most TCR beta V segments appeared in productive rearrangements either about 87% or about 30% of the time, which broadly matched IMGT annotations. Compared with the roughly 700-donor mean, donors in an Asian-associated ancestry cluster had fewer N-insertions in productive TCRs, according to a later genetic analysis. A later analysis found that HLA-associated TCR beta chains were more clonally expanded and had lower generation probabilities than equally common non-associated chains. In a later analysis, several top co-occurrence clusters were reported to appear linked to parvovirus B19, influenza, CMV and Epstein-Barr virus. HLA typing was unavailable for some donors at each locus, so association tests used only the typed subset. In both the original and validation cohorts, the classifier was reported to diagnose cytomegalovirus status with high specificity and sensitivity. The study gave a list of roughly 150 TCR beta chains associated with cytomegalovirus. Roughly uniform sequencing depth across donors was assumed in presence/absence analyses, although this assumption may not hold.

The germline V gene (reference sequence) specifies DFQATT as CDR1 and SNEGSKA as CDR2. Between the V and J ends, shortened by 5 bases and 8 bases respectively, the junction contains 10 bases. Inclusive of the bounding cysteine and phenylalanine, the CDR3 is 11 residues long. Solely the CDR3 DNA is kept, with 33 bases framed from the first base. In this sample, this clone turned up a few times. Its antigen has not been determined. Base qualities are missing; no much larger clone stands one base away. Library prep was done by the immunoSEQ multiplex PCR assay. The multiplex PCR relied on a mix of 60 forward primers for TCR Vbeta segments and 13 reverse primers for TCR Jbeta segments. The CDR3 region of rearranged TCR beta genes was amplified from genomic DNA by a multiplex PCR assay. Amplified TCR beta libraries were sequenced as 87-base-pair reads on the Illumina HiSeq System. From the authors' description of their analysis: Across the roughly 700 repertoires, a later analysis counted 78 million or so unique TCR beta chains, some 11 million of which were shared by at least two donors. To remove PCR and sequencing errors, raw reads were error-corrected and collapsed into unique sequences using a nearest-neighbor algorithm that merged closely related sequences. V, D and J gene segments were assigned by aligning CDR3 sequences to IMGT reference sequences. For a sequence to be retained, a match of at least six nucleotides to both a V gene segment and a J gene segment was required. A rearrangement counted as productive if the CDR3 had no stop codons and remained in frame with V and J, and every other rearrangement counted as non-productive. CDR3 was defined according to IMGT convention as the region running from the second conserved V-encoded cysteine to the conserved J-encoded phenylalanine. In an earlier analysis of roughly 580 of the donors, sequences lacking an unambiguous match to a single V gene segment were excluded. In an earlier analysis of several hundred of the donors, V segments were called functional above 56.7% productive rearrangements and were called segregating when the between-donor standard deviation exceeded 5%. A statistical classification framework was built to diagnose cytomegalovirus status from the catalog of TCR beta chain sequences. A later analysis assigned V and J genes by comparing TCR nucleotide sequences with IMGT/GENE-DB human TR gene sequences. Using the TCRdist pipeline, a later analysis assigned CDR3 sequences along with most-parsimonious VDJ recombination scenarios. A later analysis defined each TCR beta chain by its CDR3 amino acid sequence plus V-gene family, and excluded reads lacking a unique V-gene family. To address suspected cross-contamination and a sequencing artifact, a later analysis removed a few hundred highly shared, low-generation-probability nucleotide sequences. In a later analysis, a clonal expansion index was calculated for each public chain from normalized within-repertoire ranks of inferred template counts. A later analysis computed generation probabilities with a VDJ recombination model fitted to out-of-frame rearrangements, and checked the results against IGoR. Hypergeometric tests were used in a later analysis to score TCR-TCR, TCR-HLA and TCR-CMV co-occurrence, with a repertoire-size bias correction applied to the TCR pairs. To estimate false discovery rates, a later analysis permuted the HLA or CMV assignments 20 times. In a later analysis, co-occurring TCRs were grouped with DBSCAN, and TCRdist sequence similarity was added when clustering was performed within HLA-allele-positive subsets. For co-occurrence clustering, repertoires with fewer than 30,000 or more than 120,000 public chains were excluded, along with several repertoires with anomalous nucleotide sharing. The table comes from immuneACCESS by way of TCRdb, which keeps in-frame sequences with V and J called. Part of the clones is missing from these tables; in studies checked, under half for an unresolved V gene and the rest for unknown reasons. That table supplies the V and J calls and clone size; D and trimming were determined from the DNA. The sample contains approximately 170,000 clones, 60% to 80% of them found a single time. In total, the top ten clones hold approximately 2.9% of the sample.

The cohort was made up of approximately 670 healthy bone marrow donors. Cohort members were all nominally healthy when sampled, although unrecorded immune exposures were likely present. The donor was CMV seropositive and was included in the group of 250 to 300 seropositive cohort members. A peripheral blood sample was collected from each donor, and TCR beta sequencing was performed on peripheral blood mononuclear cells. The Qiagen DNeasy Blood Extraction Kit was used to extract genomic DNA from the blood cell samples. The source of this sequence is a woman between 35 and 50 years old in good health and CMV-seropositive. Rearrangement joined TRBV20-1 to TRBJ2-1; 5 matching bases give a weak D call of TRBD2. The sample consisted of PBMCs. The CDR3 has the sequence CSAGPLDEQFF. Read as DNA, the sequence is TGCAGTGCTGGCCCACTAGATGAGCAGTTCTTC.